This TCR beta chain came from a study of shared clonotypes between healthy human individuals. Study-wide background: The cohort comprised a couple of women and a few men. Their ages spanned 18 to 49 years. Overall study results and limits: Clonotype sharing across four donors was observed for 4% to 6.5% of naive CD4 clonotypes.

From CD4+ cells came CD45RA+ naive and CD45RA-negative memory subsets. The assay used deep level. The repertoire was sequenced with immunoSEQ multiplex PCR; TCRdb's copy has only in-frame clones and lacks some. The profile shows a few million clones, approximately 93% of them singletons. There are 16 residues in the CDR3. The junction had 4 bases not matched to a gene; V was cut back by 5 bases and J by 2 bases. CDR1 and CDR2 from the germline V gene are KGHSH and LQKENI. On this clone itself: Antigen: not known.

The clonotype originates from a man aged 18 to 29 in good health. Some clones in this sample may be carry-over from other donors' samples. The chain recombines TRBV18 with TRBJ2-1; 12 bases are a match to TRBD2. Input material: naive CD4+ T cells from PBMCs. Subset noted: CD45RA+ positively selected. The CDR3 DNA follows: TGTGCCAGCTCAGAAGGACTAGCGGGACCCTACAATGAGCAGTTCTTC. It yields the protein CASSEGLAGPYNEQFF.